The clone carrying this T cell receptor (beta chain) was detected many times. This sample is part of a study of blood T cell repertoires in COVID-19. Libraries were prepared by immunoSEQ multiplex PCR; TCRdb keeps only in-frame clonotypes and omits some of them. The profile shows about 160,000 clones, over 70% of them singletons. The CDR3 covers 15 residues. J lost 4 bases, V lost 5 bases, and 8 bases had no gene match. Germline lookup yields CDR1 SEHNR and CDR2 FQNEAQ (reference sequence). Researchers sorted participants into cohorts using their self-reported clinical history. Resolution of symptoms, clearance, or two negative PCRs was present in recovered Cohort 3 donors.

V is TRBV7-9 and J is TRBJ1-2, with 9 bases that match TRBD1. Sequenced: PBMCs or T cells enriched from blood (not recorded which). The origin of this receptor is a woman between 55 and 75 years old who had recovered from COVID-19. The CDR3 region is CASSMDRGLIYGYTF. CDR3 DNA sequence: TGTGCCAGCAGCATGGACAGGGGCCTCATCTATGGCTACACCTTC. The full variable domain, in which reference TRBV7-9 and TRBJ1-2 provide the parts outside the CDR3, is DTGVSQNPRHKITKRGQNVTFRCDPISEHNRLYWYRQTLGQGPEFLTYFQNEAQLEKSRLLSDRFSAERPKGSFSTLEIQRTEQGDSAMYLCASSMDRGLIYGYTFGSGTRLTVV.